The source of this T cell receptor (beta chain) is a study of cytomegalovirus exposure and HLA in healthy donors. Notes on the study in general: An ancestry cluster, one associated with Asian ancestry, reportedly showed fewer N-insertions than the roughly 610-donor mean in a later analysis.

The PCR was carried out with 60 Vbeta primers and 13 Jbeta primers. Assay: immunoSEQ multiplex PCR; the TCRdb copy retains only in-frame clones and omits some. The profile shows 80,000 or so clones, around 58% of them singletons. Trimming cost V 6 bases and J 0 bases, with 10 bases left between them. Germline lookup yields CDR1 SGHRS and CDR2 YFSETQ. There are 13 residues in the CDR3. About this clone: Antigen unknown.

This chain connects TRBV5-1 to TRBJ2-7, with a tentative D call TRBD2 (6 bases). What was sequenced was PBMCs. The receptor's source is a man aged 25 to 40 in good health and CMV-seropositive. The CDR3 DNA reads as TGCGCCAGCATGGAGGGAATCTCCTACGAGCAGTACTTC. It yields the protein CASMEGISYEQYF.